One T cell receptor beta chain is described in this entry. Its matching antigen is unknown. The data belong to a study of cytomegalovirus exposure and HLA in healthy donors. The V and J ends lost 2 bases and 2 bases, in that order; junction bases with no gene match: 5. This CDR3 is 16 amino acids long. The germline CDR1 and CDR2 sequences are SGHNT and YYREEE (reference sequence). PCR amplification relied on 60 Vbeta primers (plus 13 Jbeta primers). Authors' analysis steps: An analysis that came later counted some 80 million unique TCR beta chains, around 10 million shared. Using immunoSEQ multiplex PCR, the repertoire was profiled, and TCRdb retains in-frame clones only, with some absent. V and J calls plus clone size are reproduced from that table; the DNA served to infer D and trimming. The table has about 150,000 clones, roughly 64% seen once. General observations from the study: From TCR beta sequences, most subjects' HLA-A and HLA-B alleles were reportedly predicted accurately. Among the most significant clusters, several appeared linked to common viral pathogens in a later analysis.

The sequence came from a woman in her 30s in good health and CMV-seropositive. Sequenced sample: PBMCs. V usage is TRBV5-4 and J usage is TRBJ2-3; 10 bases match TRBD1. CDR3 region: CASSFRDRGLTDTQYF. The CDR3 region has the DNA TGTGCCAGCAGCTTTAGGGACAGGGGACTCACAGATACGCAGTATTTT.